This T cell receptor (beta chain) was recorded in a study of graft-versus-host responses after intestinal transplantation (dated by TCRdb to the early 2020s). For the study in its entirety: Recipients received multivisceral, liver-intestinal, or isolated intestinal transplants. All recipients received anti-thymocyte globulin induction followed by maintenance tacrolimus and steroids for approximately 3 years. Graft-versus-host and host-versus-graft alloreactive T cell clones were tracked in the graft, circulation and bone marrow after intestinal transplantation using bulk TCR-beta CDR3 sequencing. To identify alloreactive clones, pre-transplant mixed lymphocyte reaction products were sequenced and then compared with unstimulated pre-transplant donor and recipient T cells. Of the roughly 25 intestinal transplant recipients enrolled in the cohort, one of whom was a retransplant, 3 patients without pretransplant specimens were excluded. A peak of at least 4% donor T cells among recipient peripheral blood mononuclear cells was the definition used for donor T cell macrochimerism. Samples from a few later patients were sequenced in-house on an Illumina MiSeq with MiXCR processing rather than by the commercial service. The study at large found these results: Early after transplant, declines in HvG clones were associated with peak levels of circulating GvH clones. GvH clones were found in recipient bone marrow, and some of the GvH clones appeared earlier in ileal mucosa or blood, which is consistent with an intestinal mucosal origin. The conclusions were limited by the relatively low number and heterogeneity of the intestinal transplant patients. In the allografts of patients with donor T cell macrochimerism, GvH to HvG T cell clonal ratios were high.

Trimming accounts for 3 bases at V and 5 bases at J, while the number of junction bases matched to no gene is 2. Including cysteine and phenylalanine, the CDR3 has 14 amino acids. Solely the CDR3 DNA is kept, with 42 bases framed from the first base. The germline V gene provides CDR1 SGDLS and CDR2 YYNGEE. About this clone: Its antigen remains unidentified. One base away there is no much larger clone; base qualities are not given.

Libraries were built with the immunoSEQ multiplex PCR assay. For most patients, high-throughput TCR-beta CDR3 sequencing of genomic DNA was performed by Adaptive Biotechnologies. Per the authors' processing: TCR sequencing data were retrieved from Adaptive's ImmunoSEQ software for 15 to 20 patients, whereas three other patients were processed with MiXCR and VDJtools. CDR3 nucleotide sequences shared between donor and recipient were removed because the origin of such sequences could not be assigned. At least 2-fold expansion over unstimulated cells and a minimum CFSE-low frequency of 0.002% (template counts) or 0.001% (read counts) were required for clones to be classified as alloreactive. Mappable clones were those detected in sequenced pre-transplant spleen, lymph node, or MLR CFSE-low populations of the donor or recipient. Cumulative frequency of alloreactive clones was calculated as a percentage of all sequences weighted by copy number. TCRdb provides this immuneACCESS table in a form limited to in-frame rearrangements. Some clones are lacking; in checked studies, under half of them reflect an unresolved V gene, and why the rest are absent is not known. V and J calls and clone size are as listed in that table; D and trimming were resolved from the DNA. In all, the sample holds about 21,000 clones, and approximately 70% of those were seen once. The top ten constitute more than 7% of the sample.

Intraepithelial and lamina propria lymphocytes were isolated from graft specimens using dithiothreitol, EDTA incubations and collagenase D digestion. Bulk TCR-beta sequencing was performed on serial intestinal graft biopsy specimens collected as late as 600 days after transplant. The TCR was taken from a human patient who received an intestinal transplant, so some T cells may come from the graft donor. The rearranged segments are TRBV9 and TRBJ2-1, with TRBD2 matching 10 junction bases. This specimen was ileum tissue, taken approximately 20 days after intestinal transplant. The CDR3 here reads CASSGTSGHNEQFF. The base sequence is TGTGCCAGCAGCGGGACTAGCGGCCACAATGAGCAGTTCTTC.